This is a list of T cell receptor beta chains from one sample in a study of T-cell reconstitution after alpha-beta-depleted transplantation in children. TCRdb re-analysed the PCR reads in MiXCR, keeping a single row per CDR3 protein. This sample carries nearly 550,000 distinct CDR3 sequences, about 17% of them seen once, and the ten largest clones take 3% to 3.5%. The specimen was PBMCs from the stem cell graft donor, collected from the stem cell graft. These receptors originate from a human donor who donated a stem cell graft to a child with acute lymphoblastic leukemia. CDR3s include the opening cysteine and the closing phenylalanine or tryptophan. D genes are given only for firm matches. Not every row has a clone size; where given, it reads once, few, many or a size class.

abundance	j_gene	v_gene	d_gene	CDR3aa	CDR3nt
NA	TRBJ1-6	TRBV19	NA	CASSMVKGRYNSPLHF	TGTGCCAGTAGTATGGTGAAGGGACGGTATAATTCACCCCTCCACTTT
many	TRBJ2-3	TRBV5-1	TRBD2	CASSLELAGLDTQYF	TGCGCCAGCAGCTTGGAACTAGCGGGATTAGATACGCAGTATTTT
NA	TRBJ2-3	TRBV2	NA	CARDGATDTQYF	TGTGCCAGGGACGGGGCCACAGATACGCAGTATTTT
few	TRBJ1-1	TRBV15	NA	CATSRVTTEAFF	TGTGCCACCAGCAGAGTAACGACTGAAGCTTTCTTT
NA	TRBJ2-1	TRBV11-2	TRBD2	CASSLRSWTETSGSFYNEQFF	TGTGCCAGCAGCTTACGGAGTTGGACTGAGACTAGCGGGAGCTTCTACAATGAGCAGTTCTTC
NA	TRBJ2-3	TRBV11-1	TRBD2	CASSPGLAFGRPFATQYF	TGTGCCAGCAGCCCCGGACTAGCGTTTGGTCGCCCGTTTGCCACGCAGTATTTT
NA	TRBJ2-7	TRBV19	TRBD2	CASSNSGRAYEQYF	TGTGCCAGTAGTAATAGCGGGAGGGCCTACGAGCAGTACTTC
few	TRBJ1-6	TRBV3-1	NA	CASRKDSTTRTLHF	TGTGCCAGCAGGAAGGACAGCACGACGAGAACCCTCCACTTT
NA	TRBJ1-1	TRBV5-1	TRBD1	CASSLAGGWTNF	TGCGCCAGCAGCTTGGCAGGGGGTTGGACGAACTTT
few	TRBJ2-1	TRBV3-1	TRBD2	CASSLKLAGVIEQFF	TGTGCCAGCAGCCTTAAGCTAGCGGGGGTAATAGAGCAGTTCTTC
NA	TRBJ1-2	TRBV29-1	NA	CSVGQAIYGYTF	TGCAGCGTTGGTCAGGCTATCTATGGCTACACCTTC